This T cell receptor beta chain was identified in a study of cytomegalovirus exposure and HLA in healthy donors. For the study at large: Earlier work reported about 110 million unique TCR beta sequences from about 180 million T cells.

Trimming stripped 6 bases from V and 5 bases from J, with 16 bases between. The CDR3 covers 14 residues. Germline CDR1 and CDR2: SGHRS and YFSETQ. The PCR ran on 60 Vbeta and 13 Jbeta primers. Method: immunoSEQ multiplex PCR; TCRdb's copy keeps in-frame clones and lacks some. The table has roughly 56,000 clones, around 72% seen once. The J gene is TRBJ2-3, the V gene TRBV5-1; no reliable D call. The specimen sequenced was PBMCs. The TCR sequence derives from a man aged 50-59 years in good health and CMV-seropositive. The DNA of the CDR3 is TGCGCCAGCAAAGAACGAGGATCGGAAGATACGCAGTATTTT. Translated: CASKERGSEDTQYF.